Listed below are T cell receptor beta chains from one sample, sequenced in a study of cytomegalovirus exposure and HLA in healthy donors. Using immunoSEQ multiplex PCR, the repertoire was profiled, and TCRdb retains in-frame clones only, with some absent. This table has 270,000 or so clones, 85% to 95% appearing once. The source material was PBMCs. These receptors originate from a girl aged 2-10 years in good health and CMV-seronegative. Each CDR3 is given with its conserved first and last residue. Fields, in order: CDR3 protein, V gene, D gene, J gene. A D gene is named only where the DNA matches it firmly.

CDR3aa: CASSRQGAGEQYF
v_gene: TRBV11-2
d_gene: TRBD1
j_gene: TRBJ2-7

CDR3aa: CASSGGLAGTETQYF
v_gene: TRBV5-1
d_gene: TRBD2
j_gene: TRBJ2-5

CDR3aa: CASSIDGQGNQPQHF
v_gene: TRBV19
d_gene: TRBD1
j_gene: TRBJ1-5

CDR3aa: CAWSQGETYEQYF
v_gene: TRBV30
d_gene: -
j_gene: TRBJ2-7

CDR3aa: CSVAGSEQYF
v_gene: TRBV29-1
d_gene: -
j_gene: TRBJ2-7

CDR3aa: CASSHDRGQGETQYF
v_gene: TRBV4-1
d_gene: TRBD1
j_gene: TRBJ2-5

CDR3aa: CASSVTAGAVSGANVLTF
v_gene: TRBV2
d_gene: -
j_gene: TRBJ2-6

CDR3aa: CASSPEESQQFF
v_gene: TRBV7-9
d_gene: -
j_gene: TRBJ2-1

CDR3aa: CASSPQGNTGELFF
v_gene: TRBV5-4
d_gene: -
j_gene: TRBJ2-2

CDR3aa: CASSDLSSGTGYEQYF
v_gene: TRBV2
d_gene: TRBD2
j_gene: TRBJ2-7

CDR3aa: CASSDPGGGYGYTF
v_gene: TRBV5-8
d_gene: TRBD1
j_gene: TRBJ1-2

CDR3aa: CAIPPRDFSYEQYF
v_gene: TRBV7-3
d_gene: -
j_gene: TRBJ2-7

CDR3aa: CASSWDRETAMNTEAFF
v_gene: TRBV7-8
d_gene: TRBD1
j_gene: TRBJ1-1

CDR3aa: CASSIDIGVETQYF
v_gene: TRBV19
d_gene: -
j_gene: TRBJ2-5

CDR3aa: CASSLVGRLDEQYF
v_gene: TRBV5-4
d_gene: -
j_gene: TRBJ2-7

CDR3aa: CATSSDPSGNQPQHF
v_gene: TRBV15
d_gene: -
j_gene: TRBJ1-5

CDR3aa: CASSRTSGGSYNEQFF
v_gene: TRBV5-1
d_gene: TRBD2
j_gene: TRBJ2-1

CDR3aa: CASSPNLGVYGYTF
v_gene: TRBV7-2
d_gene: -
j_gene: TRBJ1-2

CDR3aa: CASSVGGTIQETQYF
v_gene: TRBV9
d_gene: TRBD2
j_gene: TRBJ2-5

CDR3aa: CASSYGTGEKLFF
v_gene: TRBV6-5
d_gene: TRBD1
j_gene: TRBJ1-4

CDR3aa: CASSSGLYEQFF
v_gene: TRBV7-9
d_gene: -
j_gene: TRBJ2-1

CDR3aa: CAISPGQPYEQYF
v_gene: TRBV10-3
d_gene: TRBD1
j_gene: TRBJ2-7

CDR3aa: CACRLAGPYEQYF
v_gene: TRBV30
d_gene: TRBD2
j_gene: TRBJ2-7

CDR3aa: CASSSVGPSSYEQYF
v_gene: TRBV5-1
d_gene: -
j_gene: TRBJ2-7

CDR3aa: CASSATRGGLYNEQFF
v_gene: TRBV27
d_gene: TRBD2
j_gene: TRBJ2-1

CDR3aa: CASSPGDGGNTIYF
v_gene: TRBV18
d_gene: -
j_gene: TRBJ1-3

CDR3aa: CASGLRDRDGYTF
v_gene: TRBV13
d_gene: TRBD1
j_gene: TRBJ1-2

CDR3aa: CASSVWDRANYGYTF
v_gene: TRBV28
d_gene: TRBD1
j_gene: TRBJ1-2

CDR3aa: CASSLTLAGGIVEQYF
v_gene: TRBV19
d_gene: TRBD2
j_gene: TRBJ2-7

CDR3aa: CASSYLGADTTYEQYF
v_gene: TRBV6-6
d_gene: -
j_gene: TRBJ2-7

CDR3aa: CASSYGTSYEQYF
v_gene: TRBV4-1
d_gene: TRBD2
j_gene: TRBJ2-7

CDR3aa: CASSLISSGGDSGELFF
v_gene: TRBV5-4
d_gene: TRBD2
j_gene: TRBJ2-2

CDR3aa: CASSYTGNTEAFF
v_gene: TRBV6-5
d_gene: -
j_gene: TRBJ1-1